The next 28 T cell receptor beta chains were all read from a single sample in a study of beta chain features in type 1 diabetes. The whole isolated RNA underwent reverse transcription, so sequencing captured expressed TCRB transcripts. Sequencing used immunoSEQ multiplex PCR; TCRdb keeps in-frame clones, though not all of them. The sample shows some 250,000 clones, 25% to 35% of them seen only once. The source material was central memory CD4+ T cells from blood. Receptors were obtained from a man aged 25 to 40 in good health.

The J gene is TRBJ2-5, the V gene TRBV5-1; 11 nucleotides agree with TRBD2. Germline V gene lookup returns CDR1 SGHRS and CDR2 YFSETQ. Germline trimming cut 1 base from V and 0 bases from J; bases unmatched to any gene: 2. This CDR3 is built from 16 residues. The CDR3 loop is CASSLMTSGNQETQYF. CDR3 DNA sequence: TGCGCCAGCAGCTTGATGACTAGCGGGAACCAAGAGACCCAGTACTTC.

This clone was counted a few times. The same CDR3 arises from other DNA sequences in this sample as well. This chain connects TRBV6-6 to TRBJ2-3; D not certain. The CDR3 contains 11 residues. Germline loops: CDR1 MNHNY, CDR2 SVGAGI (reference sequence). With 11 bases removed from V and 2 bases from J, the gap between germline ends came to 8 bases. CDR3 loop: CASRATDTQYF. DNA of the CDR3: TGTGCCTCACGGGCCACAGATACGCAGTATTTT.

The rearrangement uses TRBV11-2 and TRBJ1-5; D gene uncertain. Trimming removed 5 bases from V and 4 bases from J, with 9 bases in between. The CDR3 sequence is 13 residues long. Germline assignment: CDR1 SGHAT and CDR2 FQNNGV. This CDR3 reads CASSPDRNQPQHF. CDR3 nucleotide sequence: TGTGCCAGCAGCCCAGATAGGAATCAGCCCCAGCATTTT.

This clone came up a few times. With a much larger clone just one base away, this may be a read error. The gene calls are TRBV14 and TRBJ2-2, with no clear D. CDR1 and CDR2 from the germline V gene are SGHDN and FVKESK. Trimming removed 4 bases at V and 3 bases at J, with 3 bases between. The CDR3 contains 12 residues. This CDR3 is CASSRDTGELFF. For the CDR3, the DNA is TGTGCCAGCAGCCGAGACACCGGGGAGCTGTTTTTT.

The V and J genes are TRBV7-9 and TRBJ2-7, with 10 bases aligning to TRBD1. The J segment lost 6 bases and the V segment lost 5 bases, leaving 7 bases of the junction unmatched. Looked up from germline, CDR1 is SEHNR and CDR2 is FQNEAQ (reference sequence). This CDR3 spans 14 amino acids. The CDR3 coding sequence is TGTGCCAGCAGCCCGACGGACAGGGGGACCGAGCAGTACTTC. Translation: CASSPTDRGTEQYF. Together with reference TRBV7-9 and TRBJ2-7, the CDR3 gives the full variable domain: DTGVSQNPRHKITKRGQNVTFRCDPISEHNRLYWYRQTLGQGPEFLTYFQNEAQLEKSRLLSDRFSAERPKGSFSTLEIQRTEQGDSAMYLCASSPTDRGTEQYFGPGTRLTVT.

A few counts support this clone. The junction does not match germline at one end; this may be a read error. The rearrangement links TRBV15 to TRBJ2-6, with D tentatively TRBD2 (6 bases). The CDR3 totals 16 residues. Looked up from germline, CDR1 is LNHNV and CDR2 is YYDKDF (reference sequence). The CDR3 here is CAPSKGLSSGANVLTF. The CDR3 region has the DNA TGTGCCCCCAGCAAGGGACTGTCCTCTGGGGCCAACGTCCTGACTTTC.

The chain combines TRBV30 with TRBJ1-3; the D gene is possibly TRBD1 (6 bases). The CDR3 length is 13 residues. The germline gives CDR1 GTSNPN, CDR2 SVGIG (reference sequence). V was shortened by 4 bases and J by 8 bases, with 15 bases between the two germline ends. CDR3: CAWTPGQTDTIYF. In DNA, the CDR3 is TGTGCCTGGACTCCCGGACAGACCGACACCATATATTTT.

The CDR3 region has the DNA TGTGCCAGCTCACCACCGATTAACACTGAAGCTTTCTTT. This encodes CASSPPINTEAFF. The chain joins TRBV18 to TRBJ1-1; unclear D gene. The CDR3 spans 13 residues. CDR1 and CDR2 (germline): KGHSH, LQKENI. Trimming cost V 0 bases and J 2 bases, with 4 bases left between them. Combining the CDR3 with reference TRBV18 and TRBJ1-1 gives the whole variable domain NAGVMQNPRHLVRRRGQEARLRCSPMKGHSHVYWYRQLPEEGLKFMVYLQKENIIDESGMPKERFSAEFPKEGPSILRIQQVVRGDSAAYFCASSPPINTEAFFGQGTRLTVV.

The chain links TRBV7-8 to TRBJ2-3; no definite D call. V shed 7 bases and J shed 2 bases, with 10 bases lying between them. CDR1 and CDR2 (germline): SGHVS, FQNEAQ. The CDR3 totals 13 residues. CDR3 in DNA: TGTGCCAGCATTGGCGAGCCCACAGATACGCAGTATTTT. This encodes CASIGEPTDTQYF.

This clone appeared a few times. The V gene is TRBV27, the J gene TRBJ1-1; D is undetermined. This CDR3 has 12 amino acids. Trimming took 6 bases from V and 7 from J, leaving 12 bases between them. The germline V gene encodes CDR1 MNHEY and CDR2 SMNVEV (reference sequence). The DNA for the CDR3 is TGTGCCAGCAGAACCACGGACCGTGAAGCTTTCTTT. Protein product: CASRTTDREAFF.

In its sample, this clone was seen many times. The J gene is TRBJ2-3, the V gene TRBV7-2, with 9 nucleotides matching TRBD2. Per germline, CDR1 SGHTA and CDR2 FQGNSA. The CDR3 runs 16 residues. With V trimmed by 1 base and J by 1 base, 3 bases remained unmatched. In DNA form, the CDR3 reads TGTGCCAGCAGCTTAGGGACTAGCGTTGGCACAGATACGCAGTATTTT. As protein: CASSLGTSVGTDTQYF.

The chain recombines TRBV2 with TRBJ2-1, with 11 bases fitting TRBD2. Germline CDR1 and CDR2: SNHLY and FYNNEI. J gave up 7 bases and V 6 bases, and 8 bases lay outside the gene matches. The CDR3 contains 15 residues. Here the CDR3 DNA reads TGTGCCAGCAGCTATAGCGGGAGGGGAAGGAATGAGCAGTTCTTC. Amino acids: CASSYSGRGRNEQFF.

The chain links TRBV7-6 to TRBJ2-3; D is possibly TRBD2 (5 bases). Germline CDR1 SGHVS, CDR2 FNYEAQ. This CDR3 has 11 residues. With 7 bases removed from V and 6 bases from J, the gap between germline ends came to 8 bases. In DNA, the CDR3 is TGTGCCAGCACCTCGGGGGATACGCAGTATTTT. It specifies CASTSGDTQYF.

This clone came up a few times. The chain carries TRBV30 and TRBJ1-1; D perhaps matches TRBD1 (6 bases). With 4 bases removed from V and 4 bases from J, the gap between germline ends came to 13 bases. Germline V gene data show CDR1 as GTSNPN and CDR2 as SVGIG (reference sequence). The CDR3 totals 13 residues. In DNA, the CDR3 is TGTGCCTGGAAGGGGGGCCCGGGCACTGAAGCTTTCTTT. The encoded protein is CAWKGGPGTEAFF.

This clone was counted between two and nine times. This chain links TRBV18 with TRBJ1-1, with D unresolved. The V end was cut by 4 bases, the J end by 4 bases, with 7 bases between. This CDR3 contains 12 residues. Germline V gives CDR1 KGHSH, CDR2 LQKENI. DNA of the CDR3: TGTGCCAGCTCACGGGTGGGCACTGAAGCTTTCTTT. This codes for CASSRVGTEAFF.

Only a few counts were recorded for this clone. This sequence joins TRBV27 and TRBJ2-5; 9 bases line up with TRBD2. This CDR3 contains 19 residues. CDR1 is MNHEY and CDR2 is SMNVEV in the germline V gene (reference sequence). Trimming at V came to 4 bases and at J to 0 bases, leaving 15 bases not matched to a gene. CDR3 protein: CASSSPRGLAGRNQETQYF. The CDR3 nucleotides read TGTGCCAGCAGTTCCCCTCGGGGACTAGCAGGCAGAAACCAAGAGACCCAGTACTTC.

The gene calls are TRBV7-2 and TRBJ2-4; D gene unclear. V shed 1 base and J shed 5 bases, with 6 bases lying between them. CDR1 is SGHTA, CDR2 FQGNSA, per germline. The CDR3 spans 13 residues. The chain's CDR3 is CASSLDRQNIQYF. The DNA for the CDR3 is TGTGCCAGCAGCTTAGATAGGCAAAACATTCAGTACTTC.

This clone was observed at least ten times. CDR3 coding DNA: TGTGCCAGCAGCCAAGGAATCGGGGCTGGCTACACCTTC. This gives the protein CASSQGIGAGYTF. The gene calls are TRBV14 and TRBJ1-2; tentatively, D is TRBD1 (5 bases). Germline CDR1 SGHDN, CDR2 FVKESK. V gave up 1 base and J gave up 7 bases, with 10 bases separating them. The CDR3 sequence is 13 residues long.

This clone was detected a few times. The rearrangement joins TRBV5-6 to TRBJ2-7; D unclear. Germline assignment: CDR1 SGHDT and CDR2 YYEEEE. V dropped 6 bases and J dropped 4 bases, with 8 bases sitting between them. The CDR3 spans 11 residues. The DNA for the CDR3 is TGTGCCAGCACCTCCCAGTACGAGCAGTACTTC. It translates to CASTSQYEQYF. Full variable domain (remainder filled in from reference TRBV5-6 and TRBJ2-7): DAGVTQSPTHLIKTRGQQVTLRCSPKSGHDTVSWYQQALGQGPQFIFQYYEEEERQRGNFPDRFSGHQFPNYSSELNVNALLLGDSALYLCASTSQYEQYFGPGTRLTVT.

This clone appeared once. J is TRBJ2-3 and V is TRBV5-6; D is unresolved. Germline lookup yields CDR1 SGHDT and CDR2 YYEEEE. The germline V and J ends were trimmed by 1 base and 11 bases, with 14 bases remaining between them. This CDR3 is 13 amino acids long. This CDR3 is CASSLRWVYGQYF. The CDR3, as DNA: TGTGCCAGCAGCTTGAGATGGGTCTACGGGCAGTATTTT.

V is TRBV29-1 and J is TRBJ2-5; a weak D match, TRBD1 (5 bases). There are 12 residues in the CDR3. From germline, CDR1 is SQVTM and CDR2 ANQGSEA. V lost 6 bases to trimming and J lost 2 bases, with 10 bases between them. CDR3 nucleotide sequence: TGCAGCGTCCGACAGCTACAAGAGACCCAGTACTTC. Amino acid sequence: CSVRQLQETQYF.

This clone was seen ten or more times. The chain recombines TRBV10-3 with TRBJ2-4; the match to TRBD1 covers 10 bases. V dropped 4 bases and J dropped 0; count of bases not matched to a gene: 15. The CDR3 consists of 20 residues. From germline, CDR1 is ENHRY and CDR2 SYGVKD. CDR3 residues: CAISGQGANKESRAKNIQYF. Here the CDR3 DNA reads TGTGCCATCAGTGGACAGGGGGCGAATAAAGAGAGTCGAGCCAAAAACATTCAGTACTTC.

This rearrangement joins TRBV5-4 to TRBJ2-1; the D gene is possibly TRBD2 (6 bases). Germline loops: CDR1 SGHNT, CDR2 YYREEE (reference sequence). V gave up 0 bases and J gave up 5 bases, with 18 bases separating them. This CDR3 contains 17 residues. CDR3 residues: CASSLAPSAGQDNEQFF. Written as DNA, the CDR3 is TGTGCCAGCAGCTTGGCCCCCTCGGCGGGGCAAGACAATGAGCAGTTCTTC.

The CDR3 DNA is TGTGCCAGCAGCTCCGGGGTAAATGAGCAGTTCTTC. This encodes CASSSGVNEQFF. V and J are TRBV11-2 and TRBJ2-1; D might be TRBD2 (5 bases). Between the trimmed V and J ends, which lost 4 bases and 7 bases, there was a span of 8 bases. CDR3 length: 12 residues. Germline CDR1 SGHAT, CDR2 FQNNGV.

A few counts support this clone. The chain combines TRBV7-2 with TRBJ2-7; the D call may be TRBD1 or TRBD2 (5 bases each). CDR3 length equals 14 residues. The germline V and J ends were trimmed by 6 bases and 2 bases, with 14 bases remaining between them. Germline V gene sequence: CDR1 SGHTA, CDR2 FQGNSA. CDR3 sequence: CASRPTATTYEQYF. In DNA, the CDR3 is TGTGCCAGCAGACCGACAGCGACTACCTACGAGCAGTACTTC.

The chain employs TRBV7-9 and TRBJ1-1; D is possibly TRBD1 (6 bases). From germline, CDR1 is SEHNR and CDR2 FQNEAQ (reference sequence). The V gene lost 4 bases and the J gene lost 0 bases, with 9 bases spanning the gap. The CDR3 has 14 amino acids. The chain's CDR3 is CASSWTALNTEAFF. CDR3 in DNA: TGTGCCAGCAGCTGGACAGCCTTGAACACTGAAGCTTTCTTT. The full variable domain, rest sourced from reference TRBV7-9 and TRBJ1-1, is DTGVSQNPRHKITKRGQNVTFRCDPISEHNRLYWYRQTLGQGPEFLTYFQNEAQLEKSRLLSDRFSAERPKGSFSTLEIQRTEQGDSAMYLCASSWTALNTEAFFGQGTRLTVV.

The chain links TRBV7-2 to TRBJ2-7; 8 bases line up with TRBD2. After removal of 5 bases from V and 4 bases from J, the junction contained 4 bases not matched to a gene. The CDR3 runs 13 residues. Per the germline V gene, CDR1 is SGHTA and CDR2 is FQGNSA. CDR3 sequence reads: CASSRGLAYEQYF. For the CDR3, the DNA is TGTGCCAGCAGCCGCGGACTAGCTTACGAGCAGTACTTC.

The gene calls are TRBV12-5 and TRBJ2-6, with D perhaps assigned TRBD1 or TRBD2 (5 bases each). This CDR3 has 18 residues. Germline V gene sequence: CDR1 LGHNT, CDR2 FRNRAP. The V end was cut by 1 base, the J end by 1 base, with 14 bases between. CDR3 nucleotides: TGTGCTAGTGGTTTGGATCGGGGCAGTCTTTCTGGGGCCAACGTCCTGACTTTC. Translating it yields CASGLDRGSLSGANVLTF.